This TCR beta chain comes out of a study of CD8 T cells in ankylosing spondylitis. The sample holds many counts of this clonotype. Antigen unknown. TCRdb recomputed calls from the 5' RACE reads with MiXCR, one row per CDR3 protein. The sample contains 250,000 to 350,000 distinct CDR3 sequences, 6.5% to 10% of which appear only once. This CDR3 is 15 amino acids long. V lost 3 bases and J lost 1; bases outside the gene matches: 4. General study points: Relatively rare in peripheral blood, disease-linked clones were also CD8+. Eight or nine highly homologous variants made up a TCR beta motif that seemed to typify ankylosing spondylitis blood. Some of the motif variants had earlier been found in reactive arthritis patients' fluid and blood.

The source is a male donor with ankylosing spondylitis. This chain uses TRBV12-3 or TRBV12-4 with TRBJ2-3; TRBD1 matches 7 bases. Source material: blood, either unsorted or a sorted T cell fraction (not recorded which). CDR3: CASSFKGARTDTQYF. The CDR3 DNA reads TGTGCCAGCAGTTTCAAGGGGGCGCGCACAGATACGCAGTATTTT.